This is a list of T cell receptor beta chains from one sample in a study of T cells in Graves' hyperthyroidism and ophthalmopathy. TCRdb called the multiplex PCR reads again in MiXCR, with one record for every CDR3 protein. The sample lists fewer than 450,000 distinct CDR3 sequences; roughly 20% were seen once. The specimen sequenced was blood. These TCRs come from a man aged 18-30 years with Graves' ophthalmopathy. Each CDR3 is given with its conserved first and last residue. A D gene is named only where the DNA matches it firmly. Rows may omit the clone size; those that give it use once, few, many or a size class.

v_call	j_call	clone_size	d_call	cdr3_nt	cdr3_aa
TRBV3-1	TRBJ2-4	many	TRBD2	TGTGCCAGCACCCCAGCGGGAGGGAGTGGCATTCAGTACTTC	CASTPAGGSGIQYF
TRBV5-1	TRBJ2-2	many	TRBD2	TGCGCCAGCAGCTTGGCCCCCCTAGCGGGGGACACCGGGGAGCTGTTTTTT	CASSLAPLAGDTGELFF
TRBV11-3	TRBJ2-3	few	TRBD2	TGTGCCAGCAGCTTAGATCCCTGGACTAGCGGGGGCCCGCCGGATACGCAGTATTTT	CASSLDPWTSGGPPDTQYF
TRBV4-1	TRBJ1-5	-	TRBD1	TGCGCCAGCAGCCAGACAGGGGAAGGGCCCCAGCATTTT	CASSQTGEGPQHF
TRBV28	TRBJ2-5	many	TRBD2	TGTGCCAGCAGTTTACCGGGGAAGTCTAGCGGGGGGGCTTTTGGAGAGACCCAGTACTTC	CASSLPGKSSGGAFGETQYF
TRBV2	TRBJ1-3	few	-	TGTGCCAGCAGTGAAATGACTAGTGGAAACACCATATATTTT	CASSEMTSGNTIYF
TRBV4-2	TRBJ2-1	-	TRBD2	TGTGCCAGCAGTCAGTACGCGGGGGGGCCCAATGAGCAGTTCTTC	CASSQYAGGPNEQFF
TRBV11-2	TRBJ2-3	many	-	TGTGCCAGCAGCTTAGGGCCCCTCAGTATGGATACGCAGTATTTT	CASSLGPLSMDTQYF
TRBV5-5	TRBJ2-1	-	-	TGTGCCAGCAGCTTGGCGGTCGGGGCCCTTTACAATGAGCAGTTCTTC	CASSLAVGALYNEQFF
TRBV11-1	TRBJ1-1	many	-	TGTGCCAGCAGCTTCCTCATGAACACTGAAGCTTTCTTT	CASSFLMNTEAFF
TRBV12-3/TRBV12-4	TRBJ2-1	many	TRBD2	TGTGCCAGCAGTTCCCCTAGCGGGGGGCCCCACAATGAGCAGTTCTTC	CASSSPSGGPHNEQFF
TRBV7-2	TRBJ2-3	many	-	TGTGCCAGCAGCTTTAGTAAGGGAACAGATACGCAGTATTTT	CASSFSKGTDTQYF
TRBV27	TRBJ2-2	-	-	TGTGCCAGCAGTCCCATCCACTTCAGAAGACAGTACGGGGAGCTGTTTTTT	CASSPIHFRRQYGELFF
TRBV6-2/TRBV6-3	TRBJ2-5	-	TRBD2	TGTGCCAGCAGTTACGGGGCTAGCGGGGGGATCCAAGAGACCCAGTACTTC	CASSYGASGGIQETQYF
TRBV29-1	TRBJ1-2	-	-	TGCAGCGTTAGCACGCGGCTGGTCTATGGCTACACCTTC	CSVSTRLVYGYTF
TRBV18	TRBJ1-6	few	-	TGTGCCAGCTCCCGACAACTGCAGGACTCACCCCTCCACTTT	CASSRQLQDSPLHF
TRBV2	TRBJ1-2	many	-	TGTGCCAGCAGTGACTGGGATGGCTACACCTTC	CASSDWDGYTF
TRBV7-6	TRBJ1-1	many	-	TGTGCCAGCAGCTTAGCTGGTTCTGAAGCTTTCTTT	CASSLAGSEAFF
TRBV2	TRBJ1-3	few	-	-	CASFLWSPGNTIYF
TRBV7-2	TRBJ2-1	-	TRBD1	TGTGCCAGCAGCTCCCGGACAGGGGGGAATGAGCAGTTCTTC	CASSSRTGGNEQFF
TRBV28	TRBJ1-6	many	-	TGTGCCAGCACCGCGGGCCGTTCACCCCTCCACTTT	CASTAGRSPLHF
TRBV7-2	TRBJ2-7	many	-	TGTGCCAGCACCTCCGGATTTTACGAGCAGTACTTC	CASTSGFYEQYF
TRBV7-8	TRBJ2-1	many	TRBD1	TGTGCCACCACAACGCCGGGACAGGGAGCGGAGCAGTTCTTC	CATTTPGQGAEQFF
TRBV19	TRBJ2-1	few	-	TGTGCCAGTAGCCCGGGACGGATTTACAATGAGCAGTTCTTC	CASSPGRIYNEQFF
TRBV11-1	TRBJ2-3	many	-	TGTGCCAGCAGGGGTGAGCCGGCAGATACGCAGTATTTT	CASRGEPADTQYF
TRBV20-1	TRBJ2-3	many	-	TGCAGTGCTAGAGGGGGGGAAACTAGCCTGAGCACAGATACGCAGTATTTT	CSARGGETSLSTDTQYF
TRBV20-1	TRBJ1-6	many	-	TGCAGTGCAGACCGTCGTGGGGAGGTTAGTTCACCCCTCCACTTT	CSADRRGEVSSPLHF
TRBV12-3/TRBV12-4	TRBJ2-6	many	-	TGTGCCAGTCACCCCCGAGGTGGGGCCAACGTCCTGACTTTC	CASHPRGGANVLTF
TRBV5-1	TRBJ2-7	many	-	TGCGCCAGCAGCTTGGATCCCCCGGGCTACGAGCAGTACTTC	CASSLDPPGYEQYF
TRBV20-1	TRBJ2-7	many	-	TGCAGTGCGGACCGGGACACAGGCTACGAGCAGTACTTC	CSADRDTGYEQYF
TRBV20-1	TRBJ2-4	few	TRBD1	TGCAGTGCTGGGGGCACAGGGGAAGGCAAAAACATTCAGTACTTC	CSAGGTGEGKNIQYF
TRBV12-3/TRBV12-4	TRBJ2-5	few	-	TGTGCCAGCAGCCCGACCGGGACCCAGTACTTC	CASSPTGTQYF
TRBV7-9	TRBJ2-1	once	TRBD2	TGTGCCAGCACCAGGGCTAGCGGGGGGGCCGGGGATGAGCAGTTCTTC	CASTRASGGAGDEQFF